Shown below are 5 T cell receptor beta chains from a single sample sequenced in a study of regulatory T cells in long-lasting Graves disease. Sample time point: newly diagnosed GD, antithyroid drugs for less than 3 months. Making the TCR library involved RNA that had been extracted from PBMCs. Relying on iRepertoire HTBI primers and Arm-PCR of CDR3 regions, the team built TCR beta libraries. One entry per CDR3 protein, called by TCRdb with MiXCR from the multiplex PCR reads. The repertoire includes over 350,000 distinct CDR3 sequences, 15% of them detected once, and about 8.2% sits in the top ten. These records were also assigned to another study, of T cells in Graves' hyperthyroidism and ophthalmopathy.

The starting material was peripheral blood mononuclear cells (PBMCs), obtained at new diagnosis, from a patient treated with antithyroid drugs. All receptors derive from a woman in her forties with Graves disease.

This clonotype was seen more than once but under ten times. The V and J genes are TRBV7-6 and TRBJ1-2; 8 nucleotides align to TRBD1. This CDR3 is 20 amino acids long. Germline V gene sequence: CDR1 SGHVS, CDR2 FNYEAQ. V dropped 2 bases and J dropped 3; count of bases not matched to a gene: 20. The DNA for the CDR3 is TGTGCCAGCAGCTTATTAGGAACCCAACCCCAGGGGGCATCTGACTATGGCTACACCTTC. It codes for CASSLLGTQPQGASDYGYTF.

This chain uses TRBV20-1 with TRBJ1-2; D not resolved. CDR1 is DFQATT, CDR2 SNEGSKA, per germline (reference sequence). CDR3 length: 13 residues. Trimming removed 3 bases from V and 1 base from J, with 9 bases in between. CDR3 coding DNA: TGCAGTGCTAGTGAGGGAATTAACTATGGCTACACCTTC. Translated, it gives CSASEGINYGYTF.

This clonotype was observed at least ten times. The chain recombines TRBV6-2 or TRBV6-3 with TRBJ2-2, with TRBD2 matching over 11 bases. J gave up 3 bases and V 6 bases, and 9 bases lay outside the gene matches. The CDR3 contains 17 residues. From germline, CDR1 is MNHEY and CDR2 SVGEGT. Written as DNA, the CDR3 is TGTGCCAGCAGGGGCGGGACTAGCGGACGTGACACCGGGGAGCTGTTTTTT. As protein: CASRGGTSGRDTGELFF.

This clonotype turned up a few times. J is TRBJ2-3 and V is TRBV15; D remains unclear. Judging by the DNA end, TRBJ1-1 fits better; the J call may be wrong. This CDR3 spans 12 amino acids. Germline V gene data show CDR1 as LNHNV and CDR2 as YYDKDF (reference sequence). CDR3 DNA: TGTGCCACCAGCGAGGGCGATTTACGGGCTTTCTTT. Translated: CATSEGDLRAFF.

This clonotype has only a few counts. This chain links TRBV5-5 with TRBJ1-3; D might be TRBD1 (5 bases). The V end was cut by 4 bases, the J end by 0 bases, with 11 bases between. The CDR3 covers 15 residues. Germline V lookup: CDR1 SGHKS, CDR2 YYEKEE (reference sequence). CDR3: CASSPTVSSGNTIYF. The CDR3 DNA reads TGTGCCAGCAGCCCGACAGTTAGCTCTGGAAACACCATATATTTT.